The 27 T cell receptor beta chains listed next were all sequenced from one sample in a study of T cells in Graves' hyperthyroidism and ophthalmopathy. Amplified TCR beta CDR3 regions derived from RNA transcripts. During a first-round RT-PCR of the TCR CDR3, the HTBI primer set was used. TCRdb passed the multiplex PCR reads through MiXCR, listing each CDR3 protein once. Counted here are 490,000 or so distinct CDR3 sequences, 15% to 20% occurring once; the ten biggest clones make up approximately 50%. What was sequenced was blood. All receptors come from a man aged 40-55 years with Graves' ophthalmopathy.

This clonotype showed up just a few times. This rearrangement joins TRBV5-6 to TRBJ1-2, with D perhaps TRBD1 (5 bases). V was trimmed by 2 bases and J by 8 bases, leaving 10 bases between them. CDR1 is SGHDT, CDR2 YYEEEE, per germline. This CDR3 contains 12 residues. The CDR3 sequence is CASSFAGKGYTF. The DNA for the CDR3 is TGTGCCAGCAGCTTCGCAGGGAAGGGCTACACCTTC.

The chain is built from TRBV7-8 and TRBJ2-7; D is possibly TRBD2 (6 bases). The germline V and J ends were trimmed by 0 bases and 5 bases, with 14 bases remaining between them. Germline V gene lookup returns CDR1 SGHVS and CDR2 FQNEAQ. The length of the CDR3 is 15 residues. The CDR3 coding sequence is TGTGCCAGCAGCTTAGCCGGGAGCCTTTGGAACGAGCAGTACTTC. Translating it yields CASSLAGSLWNEQYF.

This clonotype was seen ten or more times. The chain couples TRBV3-1 to TRBJ1-2, with D possibly being TRBD1 (5 bases). V was shortened by 4 bases and J by 8 bases, with 20 bases between the two germline ends. The CDR3 spans 15 residues. The germline CDR1 and CDR2 sequences are LGHDT and YNNKEL (reference sequence). The CDR3 DNA reads as TGTGCCAGCAGCCCTGACCAGGGAGGCTATGGAGGCTACACCTTC. Protein sequence: CASSPDQGGYGGYTF.

This clonotype turned up a few times. The chain recombines TRBV6-1 with TRBJ1-5; TRBD1 might be the D (5 bases). Germline lookup yields CDR1 MNHNS and CDR2 SASEGT. V lost 7 bases and J lost 6, with 16 bases in between. The CDR3 consists of 14 residues. The CDR3 region is CASNPTGTGQPQHF. The CDR3 DNA reads as TGTGCCAGCAATCCAACAGGTACAGGTCAGCCCCAGCATTTT.

This clonotype occurred a few times. The V call is TRBV2, the J call TRBJ1-1, with 8 bases aligning to TRBD1. Germline lookup yields CDR1 SNHLY and CDR2 FYNNEI. V lost 4 bases and J lost 6; bases outside the gene matches: 1. The length of the CDR3 is 12 residues. This CDR3 reads CASSAQGAEAFF. CDR3 nucleotide sequence: TGTGCCAGCAGTGCACAGGGGGCTGAAGCTTTCTTT.

This clonotype has more than one count but fewer than ten. A much larger clonotype is one base distant, so this may be a read error. The chain uses TRBV27 and TRBJ2-7, with unresolved D. Trimming took 3 bases from V and 0 from J, leaving 6 bases between them. The CDR3 contains 13 residues. Germline CDR1 reads MNHEY; CDR2 reads SMNVEV (reference sequence). CDR3 sequence: CASSFSVSYEQYF. CDR3 DNA sequence: TGTGCCAGCAGTTTCAGCGTCTCCTACGAGCAGTACTTC.

The V and J genes are TRBV11-2 and TRBJ2-7; TRBD1 is a possible D gene (6 bases). The CDR3 extends over 15 amino acids. V was shortened by 4 bases and J by 1 base, with 14 bases between the two germline ends. CDR1 and CDR2 from the germline V gene are SGHAT and FQNNGV. Here the CDR3 DNA reads TGTGCCAGCAGCTCAGTGACAGGAAATTCCTACGAGCAGTACTTC. Encoded protein: CASSSVTGNSYEQYF.

This clonotype was seen a few times. The genes are TRBV30 and TRBJ2-7; the match to TRBD2 covers 11 bases. J was trimmed by 5 bases and V by 4 bases; bases with no gene match: 4. The CDR3 has 13 residues. Per germline, CDR1 GTSNPN and CDR2 SVGIG (reference sequence). The CDR3, as DNA: TGTGCCTGGACCCTAGCGGGGGGAAACGAGCAGTACTTC. It is translated as CAWTLAGGNEQYF.

The genes are TRBV11-2 and TRBJ1-6; no clear D gene. V lost 2 bases and J lost 0, with 5 bases in between. The CDR3 loop spans 15 amino acids. The V gene's germline CDR1 is SGHAT and CDR2 FQNNGV. CDR3 sequence: CASSLIRSYNSPLHF. CDR3 bases: TGTGCCAGCAGCTTAATTCGCTCCTATAATTCACCCCTCCACTTT.

This clonotype was picked up a small number of times. The genes are TRBV12-3 or TRBV12-4 and TRBJ1-2; no clear D. The CDR3 contains 12 residues. Trimming took off 2 bases at V and 4 bases at J, with 5 bases between the two ends. CDR3 bases: TGTGCCAGCAGTTTACATCCCTATGGCTACACCTTC. Its translation: CASSLHPYGYTF.

This clonotype occurred a few times. The chain links TRBV2 to TRBJ2-1; 10 nucleotides align to TRBD1. The V segment lost 3 bases and the J segment 6 bases; nucleotides outside the gene matches: 8. Germline-derived CDR1 and CDR2 are SNHLY and FYNNEI. The CDR3 has 16 residues. The CDR3 reads CASSEQTGGSLNEQFF. CDR3 sequence (DNA): TGTGCCAGCAGTGAGCAGACAGGGGGCAGTCTCAATGAGCAGTTCTTC.

This clonotype was picked up a small number of times. Relative to the germline gene, one junction end is altered; a read error may explain this. The V call is TRBV19, the J call TRBJ1-5, with D possibly matching TRBD1 (6 bases). The CDR3 length is 15 residues. CDR1 is LNHDA and CDR2 is SQIVND in the germline V gene (reference sequence). The CDR3 loop is CASSSGTFGNRPQHF. CDR3 DNA: TGTGCCAGTAGTTCCGGGACATTTGGAAATCGGCCCCAGCATTTT.

The chain combines TRBV5-6 with TRBJ2-1, with TRBD2 identical over 7 bases. This CDR3 is built from 13 residues. J lost 12 bases, V lost 0 bases, and 6 bases had no gene match. Germline CDR1 SGHDT, CDR2 YYEEEE. CDR3 DNA sequence: TGTGCCAGCAGCTTGGCCAATCCGGGGGGGCAGTTCTTC. Protein: CASSLANPGGQFF.

V is TRBV7-8 and J is TRBJ2-3, with D unresolved. V was trimmed by 2 bases and J by 1 base, leaving 7 bases between them. The CDR3 consists of 14 residues. Germline CDR1 and CDR2: SGHVS and FQNEAQ. CDR3 DNA sequence: TGTGCCAGCAGCTTATCGGCCCGCACAGATACGCAGTATTTT. It yields the protein CASSLSARTDTQYF.

This clonotype was detected many times. The chain couples TRBV5-1 to TRBJ2-7, with 11 bases matching TRBD2. The V gene end was trimmed by 5 bases and the J gene end by 1 base; junction bases not matched to a gene: 17. Germline loops: CDR1 SGHRS, CDR2 YFSETQ. The CDR3 spans 19 residues. Written as DNA, the CDR3 is TGCGCCAGCAGTTCGCCGACTAGCGGGGCCAAAACTCTATCCTACGAGCAGTACTTC. As protein: CASSSPTSGAKTLSYEQYF.

This clonotype was observed a few times. The chain joins TRBV7-8 to TRBJ1-6; 7 bases line up with TRBD1. The CDR3 runs to 16 residues. From germline, CDR1 is SGHVS and CDR2 FQNEAQ. The V gene end was trimmed by 1 base and the J gene end by 4 bases; junction bases not matched to a gene: 4. The CDR3 bases are TGTGCCAGCAGCTTAGTGGCAGGGGGTTATAATTCACCCCTCCACTTT. This sequence encodes CASSLVAGGYNSPLHF.

The chain is built from TRBV9 and TRBJ2-7; TRBD2 might be the D (5 bases). The germline V gene encodes CDR1 SGDLS and CDR2 YYNGEE. V was trimmed by 0 bases and J by 7 bases, leaving 14 bases between them. This CDR3 has 14 residues. The CDR3 spells CASSVGLVTGEQYF. The CDR3, as DNA: TGTGCCAGCAGCGTAGGGTTGGTTACGGGGGAGCAGTACTTC.

In this sample, this clonotype turned up many times. The chain combines TRBV28 with TRBJ2-5; 9 positions agree with TRBD1. Trimming took 6 bases from V and 0 from J; bases not matched to a gene: 2. Per the germline V gene, CDR1 is MDHEN and CDR2 is SYDVKM. The CDR3 spans 14 residues. CDR3 DNA: TGTGCCAGCAGAGGGACAGGGAACCAAGAGACCCAGTACTTC. Its translation is CASRGTGNQETQYF.

This clonotype was seen a handful of times. The rearrangement links TRBV6-1 to TRBJ2-7; 13 bases are shared with TRBD2. CDR1 MNHNS and CDR2 SASEGT come from the germline V gene. V gave up 3 bases and J gave up 3 bases; unmatched junction bases: 2. This CDR3 comprises 15 residues. CDR3 nucleotides: TGTGCCAGCAGTGAGGGACTAGCGGGAAACTACGAGCAGTACTTC. Amino acid sequence: CASSEGLAGNYEQYF.

The sample holds many counts of this clonotype. This chain links TRBV7-8 with TRBJ1-4, with D unresolved. V lost 5 bases and J lost 8, with 15 bases in between. The CDR3 has 14 residues. The germline gives CDR1 SGHVS, CDR2 FQNEAQ. CDR3 nucleotides: TGTGCCAGCAGCACTGGGTGGGTTCGGGAAAAACTGTTTTTT. Protein product: CASSTGWVREKLFF.

The V and J genes are TRBV5-1 and TRBJ2-7; TRBD2 agrees at 13 bases. This CDR3 is built from 17 residues. The J segment lost 2 bases and the V segment lost 4 bases, leaving 9 bases of the junction unmatched. CDR1 is SGHRS, CDR2 YFSETQ, per germline. Written as DNA, the CDR3 is TGCGCCAGCAGCCCCAACATTGGGACTAGCGGGACCTACGAGCAGTACTTC. It codes for CASSPNIGTSGTYEQYF.

This clonotype was recorded a few times. V gene TRBV5-1 combines with J gene TRBJ2-5, with 9 bases lining up with TRBD1. In germline, CDR1 is SGHRS, CDR2 YFSETQ. Losses at the gene ends were 4 bases for V and 2 bases for J; bases not matched to a gene: 9. CDR3 size: 16 residues. The CDR3, as DNA: TGCGCCAGCAGCACCGGCCTGGGACAGGGTCAAGAGACCCAGTACTTC. Residues: CASSTGLGQGQETQYF. Filled out from reference TRBV5-1 and TRBJ2-5, the complete variable domain reads KAGVTQTPRYLIKTRGQQVTLSCSPISGHRSVSWYQQTPGQGLQFLFEYFSETQRNKGNFPGRFSGRQFSNSRSEMNVSTLELGDSALYLCASSTGLGQGQETQYFGPGTRLLVL.

This clonotype was observed a few times. The chain is built from TRBV2 and TRBJ2-4; 8 bases match TRBD1. The CDR3 loop spans 13 amino acids. Germline-derived CDR1 and CDR2 are SNHLY and FYNNEI. Trimming took 5 bases from V and 7 from J; bases not matched to a gene: 4. DNA for the CDR3: TGTGCCAGCAGTACCACAGGGGGGAACATTCAGTACTTC. Amino acids: CASSTTGGNIQYF.

This clonotype was observed a few times. The chain combines TRBV20-1 with TRBJ2-5, with D unclear. The CDR3 has 13 residues. V was pared by 2 bases and J by 3 bases, with 10 bases between. CDR1 DFQATT and CDR2 SNEGSKA come from the germline V gene (reference sequence). The CDR3 region is CSARYGLEETQYF. For the CDR3, the DNA is TGCAGTGCTAGATACGGGCTGGAAGAGACCCAGTACTTC.

The V and J genes are TRBV20-1 and TRBJ2-1, with D perhaps matching TRBD1 (6 bases). The CDR3 has 13 amino acids. Germline assignment: CDR1 DFQATT and CDR2 SNEGSKA (reference sequence). Trimming removed 5 bases from V and 4 bases from J, with 12 bases in between. CDR3 DNA: TGCAGTGCTGCCGGGACACCTTACAATGAGCAGTTCTTC. This translates into CSAAGTPYNEQFF.

The chain couples TRBV27 to TRBJ2-5, with D possibly called TRBD1 or TRBD2 (5 bases each). Germline V gene sequence: CDR1 MNHEY, CDR2 SMNVEV (reference sequence). Trimming stripped 5 bases from V and 9 bases from J, with 16 bases between. This CDR3 comprises 13 residues. The CDR3 sequence: CASSPRELGSQYF. The CDR3, as DNA: TGTGCCAGCAGTCCCAGGGAGTTGGGCTCCCAGTACTTC.

There are many counts of this clonotype. This chain connects TRBV5-1 to TRBJ2-7; TRBD2 matches 14 bases. Germline CDR1 is SGHRS and CDR2 is YFSETQ. V gave up 3 bases and J gave up 4 bases; unmatched junction bases: 9. The CDR3 is made up of 17 amino acids. CDR3 region: CASSWTGTSGSRYEQYF. CDR3 bases: TGCGCCAGCAGCTGGACCGGGACTAGCGGGAGCCGGTACGAGCAGTACTTC.